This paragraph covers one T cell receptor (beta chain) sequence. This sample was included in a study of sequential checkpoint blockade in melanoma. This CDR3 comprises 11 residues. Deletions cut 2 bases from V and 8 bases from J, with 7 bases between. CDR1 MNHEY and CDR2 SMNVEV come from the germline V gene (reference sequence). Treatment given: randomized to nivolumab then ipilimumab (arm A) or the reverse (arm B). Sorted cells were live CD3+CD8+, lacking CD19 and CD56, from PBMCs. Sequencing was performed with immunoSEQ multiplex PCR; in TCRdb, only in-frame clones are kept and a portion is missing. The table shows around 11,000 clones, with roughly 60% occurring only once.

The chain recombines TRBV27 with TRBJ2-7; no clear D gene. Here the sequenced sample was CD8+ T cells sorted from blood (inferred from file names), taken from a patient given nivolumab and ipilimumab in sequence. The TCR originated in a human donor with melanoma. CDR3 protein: CASSLGPQQYF. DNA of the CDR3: TGTGCCAGCAGTTTAGGGCCTCAGCAGTACTTC.